The 10 T cell receptor beta chains in this list originate from one sample, sequenced in a study of blood T cell repertoires in COVID-19. Only in-frame clones appear in the TCRdb table, and some are missing; sequencing was by immunoSEQ multiplex PCR. Here the sample spans under 150,000 clones, 80% being singletons. The sequenced sample consisted of peripheral blood. These receptors all stem from a man aged 60 to 69 with active or convalescent COVID-19.

J is TRBJ2-7 and V is TRBV24-1; D perhaps matches TRBD1 (6 bases). This CDR3 region has 13 residues. V was clipped by 9 bases and J by 2 bases, with 13 bases between them. Germline CDR1 and CDR2: KGHDR and SFDVKD. The CDR3 protein is CATHRQDAYEQYF. In DNA, the CDR3 is TGTGCCACCCACCGACAGGACGCCTACGAGCAGTACTTC.

This clone has just a few counts. The rearrangement links TRBV2 to TRBJ1-6, with 9 bases identical to TRBD1. Per germline, CDR1 SNHLY and CDR2 FYNNEI. J lost 6 bases, V lost 7 bases, and 7 bases had no gene match. CDR3 length equals 15 residues. CDR3 nucleotides: TGTGCCAGCAATACCGGGACAGGGCCTAATTCACCCCTCCACTTT. As protein: CASNTGTGPNSPLHF.

The CDR3 DNA follows: TGTGCCAGCAGCTTGGGGGCGCAGTATGGCTACACCTTC. Residues: CASSLGAQYGYTF. The chain is built from TRBV5-4 and TRBJ1-2; D not resolved. V dropped 0 bases and J dropped 5 bases, with 8 bases sitting between them. The germline V gene encodes CDR1 SGHNT and CDR2 YYREEE (reference sequence). The CDR3 is made up of 13 amino acids.

V usage is TRBV29-1 and J usage is TRBJ2-1, with D uncertain. Germline lookup yields CDR1 SQVTM and CDR2 ANQGSEA. The CDR3 is made up of 13 amino acids. V was shortened by 6 bases and J by 6 bases, with 15 bases between the two germline ends. The CDR3 DNA reads TGCAGCGTCAGAGACTTCCTCTCCAATGAGCAGTTCTTC. Translation gives CSVRDFLSNEQFF.

The chain recombines TRBV28 with TRBJ1-5; TRBD1 aligns across 10 bases. CDR3 size: 16 residues. J gave up 5 bases and V 6 bases, and 10 bases lay outside the gene matches. Germline V gene data show CDR1 as MDHEN and CDR2 as SYDVKM. CDR3 nucleotide sequence: TGTGCCAGCAGCCTGAGGACAGGGGGTTGGGATCAGCCCCAGCATTTT. Protein: CASSLRTGGWDQPQHF.

The chain links TRBV7-2 to TRBJ2-5; possible D gene TRBD2, 5 bases. V lost 3 bases and J 9 bases, leaving 11 bases between the germline ends. CDR3 length: 12 residues. Germline V gene lookup returns CDR1 SGHTA and CDR2 FQGNSA. The CDR3 sequence: CASSFPPGAQYF. The CDR3, as DNA: TGTGCCAGCAGCTTCCCCCCCGGGGCCCAGTACTTC.

The rearrangement links TRBV30 to TRBJ2-2, with 7 nucleotides matching TRBD2. This CDR3 is built from 16 residues. The V gene's germline CDR1 is GTSNPN and CDR2 SVGIG (reference sequence). The junction had 9 bases not matched to a gene; V was cut back by 3 bases and J by 2 bases. CDR3 loop: CAWSEGLGYNTGELFF. The CDR3 DNA sequence: TGTGCCTGGAGCGAAGGACTAGGATATAACACCGGGGAGCTGTTTTTT.

The chain recombines TRBV28 with TRBJ2-6, with 9 bases fitting TRBD1. This CDR3 has 15 amino acids. With 6 bases clipped from V and 2 bases from J, the junction kept 2 bases outside the gene matches. Germline CDR1 is MDHEN and CDR2 is SYDVKM. The CDR3 is CASSRDRAGANVLTF. In nucleotides, the CDR3 is TGTGCCAGCAGCCGGGACAGGGCTGGGGCCAACGTCCTGACTTTC.

The chain couples TRBV7-2 to TRBJ2-2; 11 positions agree with TRBD2. V shed 3 bases, J shed 1 base, and the junction held 4 bases outside the gene matches. The CDR3 spans 17 residues. Germline assignment: CDR1 SGHTA and CDR2 FQGNSA. CDR3 region: CASSFVAGGLNTGELFF. In nucleotides, the CDR3 is TGTGCCAGCAGCTTTGTAGCGGGAGGGCTGAACACCGGGGAGCTGTTTTTT.

This clone has a handful of counts. This rearrangement joins TRBV24-1 to TRBJ1-5; weak D call: TRBD1 (5 bases). In germline, CDR1 is KGHDR, CDR2 SFDVKD. The length of the CDR3 is 14 residues. The germline V and J ends were trimmed by 0 bases and 4 bases, with 6 bases remaining between them. The CDR3 DNA follows: TGTGCCACCAGTGATTTGCAGGGAAATCAGCCCCAGCATTTT. Residues: CATSDLQGNQPQHF.